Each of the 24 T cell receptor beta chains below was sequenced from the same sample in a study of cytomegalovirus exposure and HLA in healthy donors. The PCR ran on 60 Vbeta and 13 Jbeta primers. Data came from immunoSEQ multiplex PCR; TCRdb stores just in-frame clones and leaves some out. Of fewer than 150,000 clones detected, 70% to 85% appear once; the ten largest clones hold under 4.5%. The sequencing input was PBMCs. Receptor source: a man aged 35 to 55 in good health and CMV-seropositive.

CDR3 bases: TGTGCCAGCAAGGGGTTCACAGATACGCAGTATTTT. Its translation is CASKGFTDTQYF. The chain links TRBV7-6 to TRBJ2-3; possibly TRBD1 for D (5 bases). CDR1 and CDR2 from the germline V gene are SGHVS and FNYEAQ. The V gene lost 7 bases and the J gene lost 2 bases, with 7 bases spanning the gap. The CDR3 contains 12 residues.

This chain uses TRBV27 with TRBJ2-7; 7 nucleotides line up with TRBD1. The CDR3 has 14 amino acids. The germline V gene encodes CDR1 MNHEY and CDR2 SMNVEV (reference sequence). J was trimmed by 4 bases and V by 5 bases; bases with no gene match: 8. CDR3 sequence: CASSMRGPRYEQYF. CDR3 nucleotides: TGTGCCAGCAGTATGAGGGGGCCCCGATACGAGCAGTACTTC.

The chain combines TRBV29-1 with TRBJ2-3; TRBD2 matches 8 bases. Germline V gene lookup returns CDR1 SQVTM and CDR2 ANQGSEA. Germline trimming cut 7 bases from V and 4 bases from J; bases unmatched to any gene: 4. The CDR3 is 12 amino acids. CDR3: CSAKRESDTQYF. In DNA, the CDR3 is TGCAGCGCCAAGCGGGAGTCAGATACGCAGTATTTT.

The CDR3 spells CASSFKGKETQYF. CDR3 nucleotides: TGTGCCAGCAGCTTCAAGGGGAAGGAGACCCAGTACTTC. The gene calls are TRBV11-3 and TRBJ2-5, with D perhaps matching TRBD1 (5 bases). The germline V gene has CDR1 SGHNT and CDR2 YENEEA. The CDR3 spans 13 residues. The V end was cut by 3 bases, the J end by 5 bases, with 10 bases between. Drawing the rest from reference TRBV11-3 and TRBJ2-5, the complete variable domain is EAGVVQSPRYKIIEKKQPVAFWCNPISGHNTLYWYLQNLGQGPELLIRYENEEAVDDSQLPKDRFSAERLKGVDSTLKIQPAELGDSAVYLCASSFKGKETQYFGPGTRLLVL.

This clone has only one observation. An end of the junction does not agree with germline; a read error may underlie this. The CDR3 DNA is TGTGCCAGCAGTTCCCCCTTCGGGGGGGGAGGAGAGCCCCAGTACTTC. It specifies CASSSPFGGGGEPQYF. The chain uses TRBV27 and TRBJ2-5, with 8 bases matching TRBD2. The CDR3 has 16 residues. Looked up from germline, CDR1 is MNHEY and CDR2 is SMNVEV (reference sequence).

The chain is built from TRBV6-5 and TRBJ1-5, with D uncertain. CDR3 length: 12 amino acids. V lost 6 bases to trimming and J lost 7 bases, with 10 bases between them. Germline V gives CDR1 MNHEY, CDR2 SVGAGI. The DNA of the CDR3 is TGTGCCAGCAGCGGACCGGGGCAGCCCCAGCATTTT. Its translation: CASSGPGQPQHF.

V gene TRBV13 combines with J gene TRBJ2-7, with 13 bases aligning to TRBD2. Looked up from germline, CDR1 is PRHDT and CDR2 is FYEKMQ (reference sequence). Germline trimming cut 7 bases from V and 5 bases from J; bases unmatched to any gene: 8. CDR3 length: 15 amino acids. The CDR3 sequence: CASTWGTSGTHEQYF. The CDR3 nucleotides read TGTGCCAGCACCTGGGGGACTAGCGGGACGCACGAGCAGTACTTC.

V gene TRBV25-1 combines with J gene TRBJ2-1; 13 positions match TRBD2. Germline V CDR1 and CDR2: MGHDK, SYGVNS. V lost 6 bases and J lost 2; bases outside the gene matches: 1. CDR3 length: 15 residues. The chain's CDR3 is CASRLAGGTYNEQFF. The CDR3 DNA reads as TGTGCCAGCAGACTAGCGGGAGGGACCTACAATGAGCAGTTCTTC.

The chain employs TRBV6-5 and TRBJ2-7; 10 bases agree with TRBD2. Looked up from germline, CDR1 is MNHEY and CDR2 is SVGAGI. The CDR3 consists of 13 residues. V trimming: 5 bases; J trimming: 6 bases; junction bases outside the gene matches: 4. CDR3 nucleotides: TGTGCCAGCAGTAGTAGCGGGAGGCGCGAGCAGTACTTC. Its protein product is CASSSSGRREQYF.

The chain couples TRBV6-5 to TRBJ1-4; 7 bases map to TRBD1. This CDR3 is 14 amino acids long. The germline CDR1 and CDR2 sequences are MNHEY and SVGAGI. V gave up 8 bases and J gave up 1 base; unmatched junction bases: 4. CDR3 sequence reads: CASCPGGTNEKLFF. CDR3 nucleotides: TGTGCCAGCTGCCCAGGGGGAACTAATGAAAAACTGTTTTTT.

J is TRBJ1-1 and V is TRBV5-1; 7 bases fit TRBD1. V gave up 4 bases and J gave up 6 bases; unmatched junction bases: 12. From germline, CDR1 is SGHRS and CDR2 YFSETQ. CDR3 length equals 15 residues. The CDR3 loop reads CASSQTGFTVAEAFF. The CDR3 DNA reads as TGCGCCAGCAGCCAGACAGGGTTTACTGTCGCTGAAGCTTTCTTT.

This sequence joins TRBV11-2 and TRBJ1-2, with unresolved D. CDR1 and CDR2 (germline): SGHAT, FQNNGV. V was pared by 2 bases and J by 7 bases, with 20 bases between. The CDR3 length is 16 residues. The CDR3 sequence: CASSLIIRGGEGGYTF. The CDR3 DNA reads TGTGCCAGCAGCTTAATAATCCGGGGTGGAGAGGGTGGCTACACCTTC. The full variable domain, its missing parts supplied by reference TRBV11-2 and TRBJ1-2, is EAGVAQSPRYKIIEKRQSVAFWCNPISGHATLYWYQQILGQGPKLLIQFQNNGVVDDSQLPKDRFSAERLKGVDSTLKIQPAKLEDSAVYLCASSLIIRGGEGGYTFGSGTRLTVV.

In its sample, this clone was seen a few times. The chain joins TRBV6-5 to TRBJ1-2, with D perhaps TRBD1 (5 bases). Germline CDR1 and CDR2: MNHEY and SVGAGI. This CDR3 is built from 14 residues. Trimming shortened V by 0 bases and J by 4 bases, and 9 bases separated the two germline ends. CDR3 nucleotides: TGTGCCAGCAGTTACTCGAGACAGACCTATGGCTACACCTTC. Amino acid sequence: CASSYSRQTYGYTF.

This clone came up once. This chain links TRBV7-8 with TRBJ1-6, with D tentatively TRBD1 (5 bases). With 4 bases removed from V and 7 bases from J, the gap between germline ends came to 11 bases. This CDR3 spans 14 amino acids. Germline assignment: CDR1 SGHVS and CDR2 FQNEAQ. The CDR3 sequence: CASSWAGGNSPLHF. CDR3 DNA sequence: TGTGCCAGCAGCTGGGCGGGGGGAAATTCACCCCTCCACTTT.

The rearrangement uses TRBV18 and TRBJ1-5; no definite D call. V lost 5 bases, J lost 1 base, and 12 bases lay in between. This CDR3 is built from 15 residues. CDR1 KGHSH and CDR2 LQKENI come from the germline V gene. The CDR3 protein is CASSYSEVSNQPQHF. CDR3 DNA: TGTGCCAGCTCATACTCGGAGGTGAGCAATCAGCCCCAGCATTTT.

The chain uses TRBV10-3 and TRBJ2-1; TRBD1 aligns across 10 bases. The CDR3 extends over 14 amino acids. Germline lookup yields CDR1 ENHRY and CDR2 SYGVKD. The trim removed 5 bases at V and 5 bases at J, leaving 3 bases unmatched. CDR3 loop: CAISSGQGNNEQFF. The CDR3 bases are TGTGCCATCAGTTCGGGACAGGGGAACAATGAGCAGTTCTTC.

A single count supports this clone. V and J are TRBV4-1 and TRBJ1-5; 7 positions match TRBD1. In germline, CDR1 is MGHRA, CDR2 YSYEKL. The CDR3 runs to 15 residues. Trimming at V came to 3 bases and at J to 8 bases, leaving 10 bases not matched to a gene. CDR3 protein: CASSHRAGGREPQHF. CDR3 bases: TGCGCCAGCAGCCACCGGGCAGGGGGGCGGGAGCCCCAGCATTTT.

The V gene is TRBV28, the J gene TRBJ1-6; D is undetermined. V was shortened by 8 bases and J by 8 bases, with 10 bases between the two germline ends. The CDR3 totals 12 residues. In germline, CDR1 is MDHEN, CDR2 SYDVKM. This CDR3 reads CASDSPHSPLHF. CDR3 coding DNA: TGTGCCAGCGATAGTCCCCATTCACCCCTCCACTTT.

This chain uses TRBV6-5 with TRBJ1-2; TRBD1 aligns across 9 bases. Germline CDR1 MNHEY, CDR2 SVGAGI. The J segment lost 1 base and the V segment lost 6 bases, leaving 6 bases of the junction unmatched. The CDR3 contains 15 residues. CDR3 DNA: TGTGCCAGCAGAGGGACAGGGAACGGTAACTATGGCTACACCTTC. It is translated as CASRGTGNGNYGYTF.

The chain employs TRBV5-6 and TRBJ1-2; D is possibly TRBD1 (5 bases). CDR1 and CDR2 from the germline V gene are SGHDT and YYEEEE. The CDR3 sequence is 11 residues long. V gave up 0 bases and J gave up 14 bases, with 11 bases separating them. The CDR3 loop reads CASSLGGPRTF. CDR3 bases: TGTGCCAGCAGCTTGGGGGGCCCGAGGACCTTC.

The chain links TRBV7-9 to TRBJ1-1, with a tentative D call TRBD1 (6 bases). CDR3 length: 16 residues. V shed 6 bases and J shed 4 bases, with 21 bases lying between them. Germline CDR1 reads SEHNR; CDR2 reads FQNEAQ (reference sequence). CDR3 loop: CASRRGNREGSTEAFF. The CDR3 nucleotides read TGTGCCAGCAGAAGGGGCAACAGGGAAGGAAGCACTGAAGCTTTCTTT.

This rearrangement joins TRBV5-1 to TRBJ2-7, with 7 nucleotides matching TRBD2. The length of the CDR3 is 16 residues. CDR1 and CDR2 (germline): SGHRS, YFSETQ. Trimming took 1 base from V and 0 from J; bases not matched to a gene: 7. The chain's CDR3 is CASSLILAASSYEQYF. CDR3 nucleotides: TGCGCCAGCAGCTTGATCCTAGCGGCCTCCTCCTACGAGCAGTACTTC.

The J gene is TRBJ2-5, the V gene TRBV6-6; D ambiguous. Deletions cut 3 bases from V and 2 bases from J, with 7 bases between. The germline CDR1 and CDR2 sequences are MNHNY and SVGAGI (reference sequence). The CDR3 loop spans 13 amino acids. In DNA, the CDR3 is TGTGCCAGCAGTTATGGTCAGCAAGAGACCCAGTACTTC. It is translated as CASSYGQQETQYF.

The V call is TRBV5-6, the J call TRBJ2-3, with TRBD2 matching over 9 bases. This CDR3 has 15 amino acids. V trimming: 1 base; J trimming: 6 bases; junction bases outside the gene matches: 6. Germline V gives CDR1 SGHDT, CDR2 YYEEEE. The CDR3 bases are TGTGCCAGCAGCTTGAACCTAGCGGGAACTGATACGCAGTATTTT. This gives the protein CASSLNLAGTDTQYF.